This TCR beta chain was identified in a study of blood T cell repertoires in COVID-19. Only in-frame clones appear in the TCRdb table, and some are missing; sequencing was by immunoSEQ multiplex PCR. The sample yields roughly 410,000 clones, around 87% seen once. CDR1 is PRHDT, CDR2 FYEKMQ, per germline (reference sequence). This CDR3 is 15 amino acids long. Trimming cost V 0 bases and J 3 bases, with 8 bases left between them. Enrollment of patients from Seattle took place during active infection, with longitudinal follow-up. This chain connects TRBV13 to TRBJ1-4; D call uncertain. This receptor was identified in a woman aged 55-75 years with COVID-19, enrolled during active disease. Sequences were obtained from peripheral blood. In nucleotides, the CDR3 is TGTGCCAGCAGCTTAGGCGGGAGGGCTAATGAAAAACTGTTTTTT. The encoded protein is CASSLGGRANEKLFF.